This T cell receptor (beta chain) appears in the sequencing data of a study of molecular identifiers for immune sequencing clone quantification. Libraries of naive CD8 T cells were made from roughly 20,000 to 1,000,000 sorted cells. They used 10%, 30% or 50% RNA. CD8+CD4-CCR7+CD45RA+ cells were sorted as naive CD8 T cells. Generation of bulk TCR libraries relied on previously described methods and listed TCR primers. Using its own MiXCR run on the PCR reads, TCRdb lists one record per CDR3 protein. The repertoire holds around 480,000 distinct CDR3 sequences, with around 23% as singletons. Study-wide results and limits: Clones above 20 RNA copies contained over 97% of effector molecules and under 1% of naive molecules.

This clonotype was seen repeatedly, ten times or more. The target antigen is unknown. J gave up 4 bases and V 7 bases, and 14 bases lay outside the gene matches. The CDR3 sequence is 17 residues long. Germline-derived CDR1 and CDR2 are SGHVS and FNYEAQ. This chain joins TRBV7-6 and TRBJ2-3; 10 bases fit TRBD2. Sequencing input: naive CD8+ T cells from blood, with Jurkat cell RNA spiked in. As to subset: FACS-sorted CD8+CD4-CCR7+CD45RA+ naive T cells. The sequence came from a human donor in good health. Some libraries in this study had Jurkat cell RNA spiked in. DNA for the CDR3: TGTGCCAGCAATTCCCATCTTAGCGGGGGGTCCCCAGATACGCAGTATTTT. It codes for CASNSHLSGGSPDTQYF.